What follows is one TCR beta chain and its context. Participants spanned ages about 18 to 100 years and resided in over 20 US areas. Cohort assignment relied on participant-reported clinical history. Recovered status in Cohort 3 required two negative PCRs, clearance, or symptom resolution. J was trimmed by 5 bases and V by 6 bases; bases with no gene match: 12. CDR1 and CDR2 from the germline V gene are SGHRS and YFSETQ. The CDR3 length is 15 residues. Using immunoSEQ multiplex PCR, the repertoire was profiled, and TCRdb retains in-frame clones only, with some absent. The data show around 300,000 clones, with approximately 81% seen just once and about 2.5% held by the top ten. This record comes from a study of blood T cell repertoires in COVID-19. The overall study: Samples taken during acute and convalescent COVID-19 were collected in the United States, Italy and Spain.

The sequencing sample was made of PBMCs or T cells enriched from blood (not recorded which). The receptor was isolated from a woman between 50 and 59 years old who had recovered from COVID-19. J is TRBJ1-1 and V is TRBV5-1; TRBD1 agrees at 8 bases. In DNA, the CDR3 is TGCGCCAGCAAAGGCACAGGGGGTATTAGGACTGAAGCTTTCTTT. Encoded protein: CASKGTGGIRTEAFF.